The source of this T cell receptor (beta chain) is a study of blood T cell repertoires in COVID-19. V was pared by 6 bases and J by 3 bases, with 18 bases between. This CDR3 region has 16 residues. In germline, CDR1 is SGHTA, CDR2 FQGNSA. Profiling relied on immunoSEQ multiplex PCR, and the TCRdb table lists in-frame clones only, not all of them. The sample yields hundreds of thousands of clones, roughly 84% seen once. The chain joins TRBV7-2 to TRBJ2-4; D remains unclear. The specimen sequenced was PBMCs or T cells enriched from blood (not recorded which). This TCR came from a woman in her 40s who had recovered from COVID-19. CDR3 sequence: CASSPDLQSNKNIQYF. Written as DNA, the CDR3 is TGTGCCAGCAGTCCGGATTTACAGTCGAACAAAAACATTCAGTACTTC.